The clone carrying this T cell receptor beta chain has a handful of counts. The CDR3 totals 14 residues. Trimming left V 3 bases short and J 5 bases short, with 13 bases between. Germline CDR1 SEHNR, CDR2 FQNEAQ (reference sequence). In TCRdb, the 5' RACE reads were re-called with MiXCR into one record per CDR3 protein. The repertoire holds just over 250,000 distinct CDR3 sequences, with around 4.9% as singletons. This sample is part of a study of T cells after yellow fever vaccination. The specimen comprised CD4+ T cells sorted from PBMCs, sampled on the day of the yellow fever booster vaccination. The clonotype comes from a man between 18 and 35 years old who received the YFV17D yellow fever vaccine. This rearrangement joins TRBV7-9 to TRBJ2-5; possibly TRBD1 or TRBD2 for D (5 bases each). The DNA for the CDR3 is TGTGCCAGCAGCTTTCGGGACCGAGGCGAGACCCAGTACTTC. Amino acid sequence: CASSFRDRGETQYF.